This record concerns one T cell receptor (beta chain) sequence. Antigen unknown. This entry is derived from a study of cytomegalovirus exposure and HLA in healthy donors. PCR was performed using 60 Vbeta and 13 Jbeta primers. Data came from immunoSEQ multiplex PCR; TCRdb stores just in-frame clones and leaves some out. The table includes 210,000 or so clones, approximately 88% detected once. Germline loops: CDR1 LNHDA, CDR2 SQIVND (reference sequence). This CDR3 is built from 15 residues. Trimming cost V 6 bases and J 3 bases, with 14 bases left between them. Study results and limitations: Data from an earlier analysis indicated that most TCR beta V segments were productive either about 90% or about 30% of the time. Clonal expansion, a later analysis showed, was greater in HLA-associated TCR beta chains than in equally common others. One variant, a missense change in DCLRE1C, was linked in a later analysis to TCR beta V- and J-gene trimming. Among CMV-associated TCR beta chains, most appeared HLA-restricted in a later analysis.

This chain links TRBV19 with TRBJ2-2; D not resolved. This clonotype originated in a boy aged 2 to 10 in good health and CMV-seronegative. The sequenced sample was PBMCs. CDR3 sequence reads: CASRAPMSDTGELFF. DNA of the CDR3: TGTGCCAGTAGGGCCCCCATGAGCGACACCGGGGAGCTGTTTTTT.